This T cell receptor beta chain stems from a study of T cell responses to AZD1222 COVID-19 vaccine. V shed 4 bases and J 14 bases; nucleotides not matched to a gene: 13. Germline values: CDR1 SGHRS, CDR2 YFSETQ. This CDR3 comprises 14 residues. The method was immunoSEQ multiplex PCR; TCRdb's version includes in-frame clones alone and lacks a portion of them. The sample yields about 150,000 clones, roughly 91% seen once. The sample in question was peripheral blood, obtained 28 days after the second AZD1222 dose. The chain has TRBV5-1 and TRBJ1-3; 9 positions match TRBD1. The clonotype comes from an adult who received the AZD1222 COVID-19 vaccine. The CDR3 sequence: CASSQSRTGDLLYF. The CDR3 DNA is TGCGCCAGCAGCCAATCGAGGACAGGGGACCTGTTATATTTT.